These T cell receptor beta chains were read from a single sample in a study of blood T cells in healthy people across ages. TCRdb reprocessed the 5' RACE reads with MiXCR, giving one entry per CDR3 protein. The table has about 1.4 million distinct CDR3 sequences, 45% to 70% seen once; the top ten hold 6.7%. Source material: blood. The origin of the receptors is a man aged 18 to 30 in good health. The conserved cysteine and the conserved F or W are not part of the CDR3 here. Fields, in order: clone size, J gene, V gene, CDR3 protein. Clone sizes are given selectively: once, few, many, or a class where the clone is expanded.

>NA|TRBJ2-7|TRBV10-3
AISEGGGYEQY
>many|TRBJ2-5|TRBV5-1
ASSLRQGLGETQY
>NA|TRBJ2-7|TRBV6-6
ASSRTQAGRYEQY
>NA|TRBJ2-1|TRBV2
ASMWDRVRDEQF
>NA|TRBJ2-5|TRBV6-2/TRBV6-3
ASRGQWSQETQY
>NA|TRBJ2-7|TRBV20-1
SAIPDRGYEQY
>NA|TRBJ1-1|TRBV5-1
ASSLQGPDTEAF
>NA|TRBJ1-2|TRBV9
ASSVADGYT
>NA|TRBJ2-5|TRBV2
ASMGTFLGEQY
>NA|TRBJ2-5|TRBV4-2
ASSHVGQETQY
>NA|TRBJ2-3|TRBV5-1
ASSPDPQGPSDTQY
>NA|TRBJ2-1|TRBV7-2
AGSQGRVNHEQF
>NA|TRBJ2-7|TRBV5-6
ASSYFVAGGSYEQY
>NA|NA|TRBV4-1
ASSQEERGYEQY
>NA|TRBJ2-5|TRBV7-2
ASSLGLAGTGYKETQY
>many|TRBJ2-3|TRBV20-1
SARDPEGVTDTQY
>NA|TRBJ2-7|TRBV12-3/TRBV12-4
ASSRVGGEQY
>many|TRBJ1-2|TRBV12-3/TRBV12-4
ASSLSRNGYT
>few|TRBJ2-7|TRBV5-6
ASSLVRAYEQY
>NA|TRBJ2-7|TRBV6-5
ASSSAGGYHEQY
>NA|TRBJ2-1|TRBV5-1
ASSLVEGVNNEQF
>once|TRBJ2-1|TRBV27
ASSLGLYNEQV
>NA|TRBJ2-1|TRBV20-1
SAGRAGSYNEQF
>NA|NA|TRBV10-3
AISPQGHLGSSYEQY
>NA|TRBJ2-4|TRBV6-2/TRBV6-3
ASSRGSQGLAKNIQY
>once|NA|TRBV12-3/TRBV12-4
ASGDGTYEQY
>NA|TRBJ2-2|TRBV2
ASSEARGGELF
>few|TRBJ1-2|TRBV13
ASQGHENYGYT
>few|TRBJ2-5|TRBV27
ASRKLSGVEFQETQY
>few|TRBJ2-7|TRBV4-3
ASSRVQTSYEQY
>few|TRBJ2-3|TRBV25-1
ASSEWDSFTDTQY
>NA|TRBJ1-2|TRBV14
ASSQVAGYGYT
>NA|TRBJ1-5|TRBV20-1
SAGEDVVGNQPQH
>NA|TRBJ1-2|TRBV29-1
SVEDGQNYGYT
>few|TRBJ2-1|TRBV29-1
SVVEAINEQF
>NA|TRBJ2-1|TRBV7-9
ASSERRVSYNEQF
>NA|TRBJ2-1|TRBV5-1
ASKTDSYNEQF
>NA|TRBJ1-5|TRBV20-1
SARDAVHGGGQPQH
>once|TRBJ2-3|TRBV6-1
ASSLILAGIGTDTQY
>NA|NA|TRBV24-1
ATAQGARETQY
>NA|TRBJ1-5|TRBV2
ASSEASASNQPQH
>NA|TRBJ2-1|TRBV20-1
SARDLGTVLGNEQF
>NA|TRBJ2-5|TRBV19
ASSRTGEGQETQY
>few|TRBJ2-3|TRBV2
ASNAITDTQY
>NA|TRBJ2-3|TRBV7-9
ASSLGALDTQY
>NA|TRBJ2-3|TRBV4-3
ASRATSGGRTDTQY
>NA|NA|TRBV5-4
ASSFGAGASYEQY
>NA|TRBJ1-2|TRBV29-1
SARGADYT
>NA|TRBJ1-1|TRBV15
ATSRAGEWTEAF
>once|TRBJ2-4|TRBV7-9
ASSVTEENIQY
>NA|TRBJ1-6|TRBV25-1
ASSSTAGYNSPLH
>few|TRBJ2-2|TRBV20-1
SPHSGVRAGELF